Below, one T cell receptor beta chain is given with its context. Its antigen remains unidentified. Other DNA sequences from this sample encode an identical CDR3 as well. Since all of the isolated RNA was reverse transcribed, expressed TCRB transcripts were what got sequenced. Sequenced by immunoSEQ multiplex PCR; TCRdb stores in-frame clones only, minus some. Among 250,000 to 350,000 clones listed, about 13% were seen once. The sample belongs to a study of beta chain features in type 1 diabetes. Turning to the study itself: Cell yields, gender and age were similar in healthy donors and patients. Findings of the study overall: Moderate yet significant TCRB CDR3 shortening was seen in Type 1 diabetes patients in all four CD4+ subsets. Small HLA sub-analyses could not settle whether HLA shapes TCRB rearrangement.

The receptor was derived from a young man with type 1 diabetes. Sequenced material: naive CD4+ T cells from blood.

Written as DNA, the CDR3 is TGTGCCAGCAGCCTCGGACTAGCGGGAGAGACCCAGTACTTC. Its translation: CASSLGLAGETQYF. This sequence joins TRBV7-2 and TRBJ2-5; 11 nucleotides line up with TRBD2. The CDR3 runs to 14 residues. Germline V gene sequence: CDR1 SGHTA, CDR2 FQGNSA. The V and J ends lost 5 bases and 4 bases, in that order; junction bases with no gene match: 3.